This paragraph covers one T cell receptor (beta chain) sequence. Its antigen is unidentified. The V gene end was trimmed by 2 bases and the J gene end by 3 bases; junction bases not matched to a gene: 3. The germline CDR1 and CDR2 sequences are DFQATT and SNEGSKA (reference sequence). This CDR3 spans 14 amino acids. This record comes from a study of CD8 T cells in Susac syndrome. The authors reverse transcribed 0.5 to 1 ug RNA with random hexamers. MiXCR, applied by TCRdb to the immunoSEQ multiplex PCR reads, yields one record per CDR3 protein. The sample consists of about 180,000 distinct CDR3 sequences, about 94% of them appearing once. The study's findings and limits: The TCR sequencing and HLA analysis in the study involved a relatively small number of individuals, as the study acknowledged.

Sequencing used CD4+ T cells from PBMCs. The origin of this receptor is a human donor with multiple sclerosis. This chain joins TRBV20-1 and TRBJ1-1; 10 bases match TRBD1. CDR3 nucleotides: TGCAGTGCTAGACCCGGACAGGGGGACACTGAAGCTTTCTTT. Encoded protein: CSARPGQGDTEAFF.